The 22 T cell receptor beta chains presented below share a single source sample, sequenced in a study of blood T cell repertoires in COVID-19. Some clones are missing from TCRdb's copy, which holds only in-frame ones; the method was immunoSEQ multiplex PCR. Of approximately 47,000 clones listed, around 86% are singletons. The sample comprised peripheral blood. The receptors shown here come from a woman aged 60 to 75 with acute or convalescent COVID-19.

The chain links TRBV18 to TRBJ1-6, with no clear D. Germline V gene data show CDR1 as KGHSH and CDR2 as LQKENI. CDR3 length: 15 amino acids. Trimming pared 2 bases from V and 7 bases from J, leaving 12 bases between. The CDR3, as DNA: TGTGCCAGCTCACCAGAGGCGGTACGGAATTCACCCCTCCACTTT. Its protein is CASSPEAVRNSPLHF.

CDR3 amino acids: CASRATATNEKLFF. CDR3 DNA: TGTGCCAGTAGGGCGACAGCAACTAATGAAAAACTGTTTTTT. V and J are TRBV19 and TRBJ1-4, with a possible D match to TRBD1 (5 bases). The CDR3 contains 14 residues. Germline V gives CDR1 LNHDA, CDR2 SQIVND (reference sequence). V was trimmed by 6 bases and J by 0 bases, leaving 8 bases between them. Variable domain in full (rest from reference TRBV19 and TRBJ1-4): DGGITQSPKYLFRKEGQNVTLSCEQNLNHDAMYWYRQDPGQGLRLIYYSQIVNDFQKGDIAEGYSVSREKKESFPLTVTSAQKNPTAFYLCASRATATNEKLFFGSGTQLSVL.

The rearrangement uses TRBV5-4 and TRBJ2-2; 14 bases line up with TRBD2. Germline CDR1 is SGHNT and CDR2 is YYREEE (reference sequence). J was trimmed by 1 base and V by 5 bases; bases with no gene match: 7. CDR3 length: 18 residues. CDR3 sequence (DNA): TGTGCCAGCAGTATTCGGACTAGCGGGAGGAGGAACACCGGGGAGCTGTTTTTT. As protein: CASSIRTSGRRNTGELFF.

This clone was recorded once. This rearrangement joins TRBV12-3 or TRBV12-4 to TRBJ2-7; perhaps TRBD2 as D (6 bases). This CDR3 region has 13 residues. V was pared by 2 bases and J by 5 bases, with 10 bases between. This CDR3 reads CASSLSGVNEQYF. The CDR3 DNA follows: TGTGCCAGCAGTTTATCGGGGGTCAACGAGCAGTACTTC.

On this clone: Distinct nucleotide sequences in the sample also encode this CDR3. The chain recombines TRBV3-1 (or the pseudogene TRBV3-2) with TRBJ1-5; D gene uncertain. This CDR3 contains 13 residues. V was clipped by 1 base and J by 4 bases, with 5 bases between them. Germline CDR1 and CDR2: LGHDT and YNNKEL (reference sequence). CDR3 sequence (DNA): TGTGCCAGCAGCCAAGCAGGTAATCAGCCCCAGCATTTT. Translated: CASSQAGNQPQHF.

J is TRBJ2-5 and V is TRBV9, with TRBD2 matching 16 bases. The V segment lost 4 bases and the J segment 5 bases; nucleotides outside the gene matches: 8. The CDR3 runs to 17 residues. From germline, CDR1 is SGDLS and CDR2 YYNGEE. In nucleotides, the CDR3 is TGTGCCAGCAGCCCGGGACTAGCGGGGGGGCCGTCCGAGACCCAGTACTTC. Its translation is CASSPGLAGGPSETQYF.

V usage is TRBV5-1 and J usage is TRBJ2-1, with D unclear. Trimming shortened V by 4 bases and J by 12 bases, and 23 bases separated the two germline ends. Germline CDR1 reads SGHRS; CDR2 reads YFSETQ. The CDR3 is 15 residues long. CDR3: CASSQTPAGLMGQFF. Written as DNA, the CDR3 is TGCGCCAGCAGCCAAACTCCCGCTGGGCTAATGGGGCAGTTCTTC.

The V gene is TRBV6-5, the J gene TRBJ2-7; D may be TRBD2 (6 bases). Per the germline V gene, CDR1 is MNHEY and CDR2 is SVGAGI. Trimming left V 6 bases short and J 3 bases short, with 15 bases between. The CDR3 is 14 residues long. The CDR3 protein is CASSPGGVYYEQYF. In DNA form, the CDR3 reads TGTGCCAGCAGCCCCGGGGGAGTTTACTACGAGCAGTACTTC.

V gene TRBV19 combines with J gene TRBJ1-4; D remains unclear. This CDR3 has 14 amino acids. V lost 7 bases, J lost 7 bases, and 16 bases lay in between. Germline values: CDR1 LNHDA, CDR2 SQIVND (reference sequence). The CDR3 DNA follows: TGTGCCAGTAACCAATTGAAGTCCGGTGAAAAACTGTTTTTT. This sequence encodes CASNQLKSGEKLFF.

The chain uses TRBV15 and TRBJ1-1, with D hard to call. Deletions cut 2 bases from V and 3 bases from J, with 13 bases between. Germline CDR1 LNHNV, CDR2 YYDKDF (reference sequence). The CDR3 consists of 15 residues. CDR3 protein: CATSRRPGHHTEAFF. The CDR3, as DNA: TGTGCCACCAGCAGAAGACCGGGTCACCACACTGAAGCTTTCTTT.

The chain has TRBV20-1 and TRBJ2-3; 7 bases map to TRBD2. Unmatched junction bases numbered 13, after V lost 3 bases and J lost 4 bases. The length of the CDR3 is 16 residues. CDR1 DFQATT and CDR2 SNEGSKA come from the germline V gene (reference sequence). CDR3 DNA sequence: TGCAGTGCTAGTACCGGGCTCGGCGGGGGTGCAGATACGCAGTATTTT. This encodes CSASTGLGGGADTQYF.

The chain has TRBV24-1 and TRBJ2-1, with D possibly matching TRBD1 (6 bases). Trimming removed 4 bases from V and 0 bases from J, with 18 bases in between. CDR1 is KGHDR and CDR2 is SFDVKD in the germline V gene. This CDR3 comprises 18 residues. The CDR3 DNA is TGTGCCACCAGTGACTCAACAGGGTCTTATAGCTCCTACAATGAGCAGTTCTTC. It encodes CATSDSTGSYSSYNEQFF.

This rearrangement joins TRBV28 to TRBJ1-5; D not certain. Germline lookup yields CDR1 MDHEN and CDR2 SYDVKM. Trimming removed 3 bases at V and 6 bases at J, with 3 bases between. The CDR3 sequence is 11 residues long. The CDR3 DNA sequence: TGTGCCAGCAGTTTCGGTCAGCCCCAGCATTTT. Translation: CASSFGQPQHF.

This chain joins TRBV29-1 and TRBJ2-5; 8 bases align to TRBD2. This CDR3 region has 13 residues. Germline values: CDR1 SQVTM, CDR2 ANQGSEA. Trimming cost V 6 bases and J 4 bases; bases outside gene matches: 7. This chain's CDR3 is CSVGASGRETQYF. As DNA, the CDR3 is TGCAGCGTAGGCGCGAGCGGGAGAGAGACCCAGTACTTC.

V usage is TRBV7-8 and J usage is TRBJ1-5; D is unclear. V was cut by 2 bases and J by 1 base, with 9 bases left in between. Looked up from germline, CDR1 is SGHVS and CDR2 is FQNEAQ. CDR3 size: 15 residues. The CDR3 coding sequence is TGTGCCAGCAGCTTATCGGGAGGAAGCAATCAGCCCCAGCATTTT. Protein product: CASSLSGGSNQPQHF.

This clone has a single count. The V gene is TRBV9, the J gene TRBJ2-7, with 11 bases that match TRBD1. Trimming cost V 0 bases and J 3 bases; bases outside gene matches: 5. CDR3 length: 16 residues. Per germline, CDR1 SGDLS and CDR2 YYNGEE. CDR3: CASSVGGQGVLYEQYF. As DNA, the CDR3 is TGTGCCAGCAGCGTAGGGGGACAGGGGGTACTCTACGAGCAGTACTTC.

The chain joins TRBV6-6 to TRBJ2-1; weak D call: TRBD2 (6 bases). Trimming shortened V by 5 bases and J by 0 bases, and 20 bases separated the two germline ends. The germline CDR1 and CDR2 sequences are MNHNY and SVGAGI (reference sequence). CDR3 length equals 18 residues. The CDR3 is CASSPYRSGGTSYNEQFF. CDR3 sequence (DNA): TGTGCCAGCAGTCCGTACAGGTCGGGCGGGACCTCCTACAATGAGCAGTTCTTC.

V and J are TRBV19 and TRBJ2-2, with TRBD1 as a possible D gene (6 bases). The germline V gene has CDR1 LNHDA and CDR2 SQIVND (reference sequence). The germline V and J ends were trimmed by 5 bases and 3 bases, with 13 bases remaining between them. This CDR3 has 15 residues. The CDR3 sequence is CASSPGTFYTGELFF. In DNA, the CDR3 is TGTGCCAGTAGTCCCGGGACATTTTACACCGGGGAGCTGTTTTTT.

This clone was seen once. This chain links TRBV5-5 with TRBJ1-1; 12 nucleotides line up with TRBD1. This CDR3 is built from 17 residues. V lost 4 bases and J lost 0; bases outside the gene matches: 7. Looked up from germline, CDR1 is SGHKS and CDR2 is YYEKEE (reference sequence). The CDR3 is CASSRWGTGGMNTEAFF. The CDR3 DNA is TGTGCCAGCAGCCGTTGGGGGACAGGGGGCATGAACACTGAAGCTTTCTTT.

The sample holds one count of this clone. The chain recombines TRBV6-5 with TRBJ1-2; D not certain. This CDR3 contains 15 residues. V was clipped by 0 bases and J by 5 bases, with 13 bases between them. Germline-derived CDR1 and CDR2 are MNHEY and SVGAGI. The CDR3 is CASSYSTQIGYGYTF. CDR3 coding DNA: TGTGCCAGCAGTTACTCGACACAGATAGGATATGGCTACACCTTC.

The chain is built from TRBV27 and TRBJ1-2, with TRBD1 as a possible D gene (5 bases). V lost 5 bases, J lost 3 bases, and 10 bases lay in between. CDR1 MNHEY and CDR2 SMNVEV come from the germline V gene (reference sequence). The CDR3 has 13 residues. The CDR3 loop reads CASSDSFYYGYTF. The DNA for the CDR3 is TGTGCCAGCAGTGACAGCTTCTACTATGGCTACACCTTC.

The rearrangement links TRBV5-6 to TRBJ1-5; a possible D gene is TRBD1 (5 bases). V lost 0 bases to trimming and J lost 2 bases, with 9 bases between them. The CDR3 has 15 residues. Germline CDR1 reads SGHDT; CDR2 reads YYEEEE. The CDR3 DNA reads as TGTGCCAGCAGCTTGGGGGGCTTTGGCAATCAGCCCCAGCATTTT. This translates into CASSLGGFGNQPQHF.